This entry features one TCR beta chain sequence. Its antigen has not been determined. One base away there is no much larger clone; base qualities are not given. The time point label on this specimen signifies: about 28 days (+/-7) after the second vaccine dose. AZD1222 recipients given second doses at about 4 weeks or at about 12 weeks were pooled, since spike-specific TCR depth and breadth were not found to differ between the two schedules. Vaccinee samples were obtained from the UK trials COV001 and COV002, which included a single-blind randomized controlled phase 2/3 trial of AZD1222 (ChAdOx1 nCoV-19) in healthy adults. For TCRbeta chain sequencing, PBMC samples from trial participants were taken at day 0 and at day 28 after the second dose. Between the V and J ends, shortened by 11 bases and 1 base respectively, the junction contains 18 bases. Including cysteine and phenylalanine, the CDR3 has 15 amino acids. This entry keeps only the CDR3 DNA: 45 bases, framed from base 1. Taken from the germline V gene (reference sequence), the CDR1 and CDR2 loops are LNHDA and SQIVND.

This sample is part of a study of T cell responses to AZD1222 COVID-19 vaccine listed by TCRdb under 2021. Broadly, across the study: A total of 233 trial participants underwent TCR sequencing, of whom some 200 had received two doses of AZD1222 and 26 had received two doses of the MenACWY control vaccine. Trial participants were enrolled into age subgroups of 18-55, 56-69 and 70-plus years, which contained around 150, 28 and 57 TCR-sequenced participants, respectively. Study-level results and caveats: Participants were mostly white British and included more females than males, and it was suggested by the authors that clonal diversity may have been underestimated. CD4 TCRs associated with the vaccine covered the entire spike protein, and the dominant responses were in regions 160-218 and 743-854. In the small 56-69-year group, the increase in depth fell short of significance, most likely because of low power. Conclusions about previously exposed vaccinees are limited because only a handful of AZD1222 recipients were SARS-CoV-2 seropositive at baseline. Spike-specific TCR breadth and depth rose significantly after two AZD1222 doses compared with day 0 and with MenACWY recipients. No day 14 peak-response samples were available, so repertoires were characterized only after the peak T cell response. Nearly half of unique spike-specific TCRs reportedly recognized epitopes outside regions mutated in the B.1.351 and B.1.1.7 variants.

The CDR3 regions of human TCRbeta chains were analyzed by immunosequencing. Per the authors' processing: Repertoire TCRs were matched against a reference library of SARS-CoV-2-specific TCRs generated with the MIRA antigen-specificity platform. Breadth was defined as the fraction of unique TCRs that were SARS-CoV-2-associated. Depth was defined as the fraction of total T cells that were SARS-CoV-2-associated. Using the MIRA data, every spike-specific TCR was mapped to the spike region that the TCR reacted to and assigned to either a CD4 or a CD8 class. Log10-transformed breadth and depth values were compared by one-way ANOVA with Sidak's multiple comparisons tests. The table was pulled from immuneACCESS by TCRdb, which kept in-frame rearrangements only. Such tables lose some clones; where checked, under half of the loss comes from unresolved V genes, and the rest has no known cause. Clonal size and the V and J genes are those of that table, whereas D and trimming came from the DNA. The sample contains under 150,000 clones, 80% to 95% of them found a single time. 0.9% to 1.4% of the sample is taken by the ten largest.

The sequence links TRBV19 to TRBJ1-5; matching of 6 bases hints at TRBD1 as the D gene. Sequencing was performed on peripheral blood, taken 28 days after the second AZD1222 dose. This clonotype was obtained from an adult who received the AZD1222 COVID-19 vaccine. The bases are TGTGCCGGGGGGCTCCGTCCGGGAAGCAATCAGCCCCAGCATTTT. This gives the protein CAGGLRPGSNQPQHF.